What follows are 10 T cell receptor beta chains derived from one specimen sequenced in a study of CD8 T cells in Susac syndrome (dated by TCRdb to between 2018 and 2021). Preparation of the library involved the immunoSEQ multiplex PCR assay. RNA was extracted with the RNeasy kit and about 0.5 to 1 ug was reverse transcribed using random hexamers. In-frame beta chains were kept once TCRdb had trimmed the public reads at Q25 with fastp and called clones with MiXCR. Rows are combined by CDR3 protein, so each entry shows the most common genes and DNA. This sample holds 150,000 to 200,000 distinct CDR3 sequences; approximately 93% were observed only once. Together, the top ten hold roughly 0.1% of the sample. Sequenced: CD4+ T cells from PBMCs. Source of these receptors: a human donor with multiple sclerosis.

The rearrangement links TRBV28 to TRBJ2-7; D is possibly TRBD1 (8 bases). V gave up 5 bases and J gave up 5 bases, with 19 bases separating them. CDR1 is MDHEN and CDR2 is SYDVKM in the germline V gene. The CDR3 is 15 amino acids. The CDR3 loop is CASSLTRTGRDEQYF. The CDR3 DNA follows: TGTGCCAGCAGTCTAACCCGGACAGGGAGGGACGAGCAGTACTTC.

The J gene is TRBJ1-1, the V gene TRBV2; D uncertain. Between the trimmed V and J ends, which lost 5 bases and 5 bases, there was a span of 12 bases. The CDR3 has 13 amino acids. Germline values: CDR1 SNHLY, CDR2 FYNNEI. The CDR3 protein is CASSILGGTEAFF. CDR3 coding DNA: TGTGCCAGCAGTATACTTGGAGGGACTGAAGCTTTCTTT.

This rearrangement joins TRBV30 to TRBJ1-2, with no clear D. CDR1 is GTSNPN, CDR2 SVGIG, per germline (reference sequence). V lost 3 bases and J lost 3, with 17 bases in between. This CDR3 is 15 amino acids long. CDR3 sequence (DNA): TGTGCCTGGAGAAAAGTAGGGCAAGAAGACTATGGCTACACCTTC. Its protein product is CAWRKVGQEDYGYTF. Supplemented by reference TRBV30 and TRBJ1-2, the full variable domain reads SQTIHQWPATLVQPVGSPLSLECTVEGTSNPNLYWYRQAAGRGLQLLFYSVGIGQISSEVPQNLSASRPQDRQFILSSKKLLLSDSGFYLCAWRKVGQEDYGYTFGSGTRLTVV.

The rearrangement uses TRBV12-3 or TRBV12-4 and TRBJ2-1; D uncertain. V was clipped by 7 bases and J by 9 bases, with 16 bases between them. This CDR3 spans 13 amino acids. CDR3 nucleotides: TGTGCCAGCACCGAGGTGTGGGGAAGTGAGCAGTTCTTC. Its translation: CASTEVWGSEQFF.

The V and J genes are TRBV3-1 and TRBJ2-3; 9 bases fit TRBD2. The J segment lost 2 bases and the V segment lost 0 bases, leaving 6 bases of the junction unmatched. There are 17 residues in the CDR3. CDR1 is LGHDT and CDR2 is YNNKEL in the germline V gene (reference sequence). The CDR3 DNA follows: TGTGCCAGCAGCCAAGAGAAGCGGGGGGTATTCACAGATACGCAGTATTTT. Its protein product is CASSQEKRGVFTDTQYF.

This chain joins TRBV23-1 and TRBJ1-2; D might be TRBD1 (6 bases). TRBV23-1 qualifies as an ORF whose function is uncertain. Trimming removed 2 bases from V and 4 bases from J, with 20 bases in between. The CDR3 consists of 17 residues. The CDR3 is CASSQKFQGSRGYGYTF. CDR3 nucleotides: TGCGCCAGCAGTCAAAAATTCCAGGGGTCCCGGGGCTATGGCTACACCTTC.

The chain uses TRBV3-1 and TRBJ2-5; the D call may be TRBD1 or TRBD2 (5 bases each). The ends were cut back, 1 base at V and 5 bases at J, with 14 bases in the middle. CDR1 is LGHDT and CDR2 is YNNKEL in the germline V gene (reference sequence). The CDR3 sequence is 15 residues long. This chain's CDR3 is CASSQVIGAQETQYF. CDR3 bases: TGTGCCAGCAGCCAAGTGATCGGGGCCCAGGAGACCCAGTACTTC.

This sequence joins TRBV30 and TRBJ2-3; 10 nucleotides match TRBD2. The V and J ends lost 3 bases and 3 bases, in that order; junction bases with no gene match: 12. The CDR3 extends over 17 amino acids. Germline V gives CDR1 GTSNPN, CDR2 SVGIG (reference sequence). The CDR3 sequence: CAWSRQRTSGMTDTQYF. The CDR3 DNA reads as TGTGCCTGGAGCCGCCAACGTACTAGCGGGATGACAGATACGCAGTATTTT.

CDR3 sequence: CASSDGGGPTGELFF. The CDR3 DNA sequence: TGTGCCAGCAGTGATGGCGGGGGGCCCACCGGGGAGCTGTTTTTT. The chain couples TRBV25-1 to TRBJ2-2; 8 bases map to TRBD2. There are 15 residues in the CDR3. Germline V gene sequence: CDR1 MGHDK, CDR2 SYGVNS. The J segment lost 4 bases and the V segment lost 3 bases, leaving 4 bases of the junction unmatched.

The chain recombines TRBV2 with TRBJ2-5; no clear D. This CDR3 is 16 amino acids long. Trimming pared 2 bases from V and 0 bases from J, leaving 13 bases between. Germline CDR1 is SNHLY and CDR2 is FYNNEI. CDR3 sequence reads: CASSEHKEPYQETQYF. CDR3 sequence (DNA): TGTGCCAGCAGTGAACACAAAGAGCCGTACCAAGAGACCCAGTACTTC.